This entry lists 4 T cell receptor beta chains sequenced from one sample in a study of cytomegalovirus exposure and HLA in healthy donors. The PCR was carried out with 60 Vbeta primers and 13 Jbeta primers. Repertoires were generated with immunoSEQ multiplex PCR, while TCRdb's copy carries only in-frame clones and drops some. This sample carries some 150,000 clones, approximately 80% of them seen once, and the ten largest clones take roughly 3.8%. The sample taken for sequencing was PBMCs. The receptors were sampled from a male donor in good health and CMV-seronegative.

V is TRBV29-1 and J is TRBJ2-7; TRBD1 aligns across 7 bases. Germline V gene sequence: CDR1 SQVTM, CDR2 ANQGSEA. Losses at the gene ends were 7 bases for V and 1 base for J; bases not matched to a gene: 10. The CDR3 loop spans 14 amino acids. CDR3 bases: TGCAGCGCTACCGGACAGGCAGGGTCCTACGAGCAGTACTTC. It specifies CSATGQAGSYEQYF.

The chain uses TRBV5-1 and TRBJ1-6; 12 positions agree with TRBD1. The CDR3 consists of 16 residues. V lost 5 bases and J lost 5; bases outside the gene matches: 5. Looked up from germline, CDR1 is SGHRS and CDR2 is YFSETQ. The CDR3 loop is CASRKGQGADNSPLHF. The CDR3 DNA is TGCGCCAGCAGGAAGGGACAGGGGGCCGATAATTCACCCCTCCACTTT.

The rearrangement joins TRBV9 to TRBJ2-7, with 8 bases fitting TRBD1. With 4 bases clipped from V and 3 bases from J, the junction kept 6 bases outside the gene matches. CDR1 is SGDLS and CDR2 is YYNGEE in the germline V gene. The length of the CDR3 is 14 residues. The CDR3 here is CASSLQGGSYEQYF. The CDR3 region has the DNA TGTGCCAGCAGCCTACAGGGGGGAAGCTACGAGCAGTACTTC.

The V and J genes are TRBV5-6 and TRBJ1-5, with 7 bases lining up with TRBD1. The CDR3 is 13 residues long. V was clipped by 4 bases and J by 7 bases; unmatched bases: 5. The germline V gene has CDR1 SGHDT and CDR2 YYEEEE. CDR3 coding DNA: TGTGCCAGCAGCCGGGGGACAGAACAGCCCCAGCATTTT. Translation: CASSRGTEQPQHF.